This T cell receptor (beta chain) was sequenced in a study of CD8 T cells in Susac syndrome. In the case of this clonotype: Antigen: not known.

Per the germline V gene, CDR1 is MNHNY and CDR2 is SVGAGI (reference sequence). This CDR3 region has 12 residues. Trimming left V 6 bases short and J 4 bases short, with 9 bases between. An input of roughly 0.45 to 1 ug of RNA was subjected to reverse transcription using random hexamers. TCR beta CDR3 was amplified by immunoSEQ multiplex PCR. This amplification extended across 54 Vbeta and 13 Jbeta segments. TCRdb ran MiXCR on the immunoSEQ multiplex PCR reads and lists one entry per CDR3 protein. The table includes hundreds of thousands of distinct CDR3 sequences, around 96% detected once. General study findings and limits: The study admitted that it had a relatively small number of individuals in its TCR sequencing and HLA analysis.

The V call is TRBV6-6, the J call TRBJ1-2; D gene uncertain. The clonotype comes from a human donor with Susac syndrome. Sequenced material: CD4+ T cells from PBMCs. CDR3 protein: CASSYELYGYTF. In DNA form, the CDR3 reads TGTGCCAGCAGCTACGAACTCTATGGCTACACCTTC.